These 29 T cell receptor beta chains share one sample of origin, sequenced in a study of OX40 agonist ivuxolimab in advanced cancers. TCRdb keeps only in-frame clones here, not all; method: immunoSEQ multiplex PCR. This table holds some 80,000 clones, around 87% found once. Material: CD4+ or CD8+ T cells sorted from blood, obtained in a trial of the OX40 agonist ivuxolimab. The receptors shown here come from an adult with an advanced solid tumor such as melanoma, head and neck, liver or kidney cancer.

The chain is built from TRBV5-1 and TRBJ2-3; TRBD2 aligns across 7 bases. Germline V gene data show CDR1 as SGHRS and CDR2 as YFSETQ. The V gene end was trimmed by 0 bases and the J gene end by 3 bases; junction bases not matched to a gene: 10. The CDR3 loop spans 17 amino acids. CDR3 residues: CASSLGGGAFGTDTQYF. The CDR3 DNA reads as TGCGCCAGCAGCTTGGGCGGGGGTGCCTTTGGTACAGATACGCAGTATTTT.

The V gene is TRBV5-6, the J gene TRBJ2-5, with 11 bases that match TRBD2. This CDR3 is 14 amino acids long. The germline CDR1 and CDR2 sequences are SGHDT and YYEEEE. After removal of 5 bases from V and 6 bases from J, the junction contained 6 bases not matched to a gene. This CDR3 reads CASRPGLAVKTQYF. The CDR3 coding sequence is TGTGCCAGCAGACCGGGACTAGCGGTCAAGACCCAGTACTTC.

The chain combines TRBV2 with TRBJ2-5; possibly TRBD1 for D (5 bases). The CDR3 is 12 residues long. Per the germline V gene, CDR1 is SNHLY and CDR2 is FYNNEI. V gave up 6 bases and J gave up 5 bases, with 10 bases separating them. CDR3 DNA: TGTGCCAGCAGCTGGGGCCGGGAGACCCAGTACTTC. It yields the protein CASSWGRETQYF. Using reference TRBV2 and TRBJ2-5 for the parts outside the CDR3, the full variable domain is EPEVTQTPSHQVTQMGQEVILRCVPISNHLYFYWYRQILGQKVEFLVSFYNNEISEKSEIFDDQFSVERPDGSNFTLKIRSTKLEDSAMYFCASSWGRETQYFGPGTRLLVL.

This clone has a single count. This sequence joins TRBV5-4 and TRBJ1-4; D is possibly TRBD1 (5 bases). Looked up from germline, CDR1 is SGHNT and CDR2 is YYREEE (reference sequence). Trimming removed 0 bases from V and 7 bases from J, with 13 bases in between. The length of the CDR3 is 15 residues. The CDR3 region has the DNA TGTGCCAGCAGCTTGGACAGGTCTGAGGGTGAAAAACTGTTTTTT. Translation: CASSLDRSEGEKLFF.

J is TRBJ2-3 and V is TRBV5-6; 11 bases match TRBD2. Losses at the gene ends were 4 bases for V and 2 bases for J; bases not matched to a gene: 6. The CDR3 runs 16 residues. Germline V lookup: CDR1 SGHDT, CDR2 YYEEEE. This CDR3 reads CASSRLAGLVTDTQYF. In DNA form, the CDR3 reads TGTGCCAGCAGCCGACTAGCGGGGCTGGTCACAGATACGCAGTATTTT.

This chain uses TRBV27 with TRBJ2-3; D remains unclear. Per germline, CDR1 MNHEY and CDR2 SMNVEV (reference sequence). V was clipped by 4 bases and J by 1 base, with 9 bases between them. This CDR3 contains 14 residues. CDR3 protein: CASSYNRGTDTQYF. CDR3 sequence (DNA): TGTGCCAGCAGTTATAATAGGGGCACAGATACGCAGTATTTT.

The rearrangement joins TRBV4-1 to TRBJ1-5; D not certain. The V and J ends lost 0 bases and 6 bases respectively, with 15 bases between them. CDR3 length: 16 amino acids. Germline loops: CDR1 MGHRA, CDR2 YSYEKL. CDR3 nucleotide sequence: TGCGCCAGCAGCCAAGAATTTGTTGGTTCCGGTCAGCCCCAGCATTTT. Translation: CASSQEFVGSGQPQHF.

The chain carries TRBV27 and TRBJ2-7; D perhaps matches TRBD1 (6 bases). The CDR3 has 16 amino acids. The V end was cut by 3 bases, the J end by 1 base, with 16 bases between. Germline V gives CDR1 MNHEY, CDR2 SMNVEV (reference sequence). This chain's CDR3 is CASSLNVNRVSYEQYF. CDR3 nucleotides: TGTGCCAGCAGTTTGAATGTTAACAGGGTGTCCTACGAGCAGTACTTC.

CDR3 residues: CASSQTLNTEAFF. The CDR3 nucleotides are TGTGCCAGCAGCCAAACCTTGAACACTGAAGCTTTCTTT. This chain joins TRBV5-6 and TRBJ1-1; D gene uncertain. Trimming pared 4 bases from V and 0 bases from J, leaving 7 bases between. CDR1 is SGHDT, CDR2 YYEEEE, per germline. CDR3 size: 13 residues.

This rearrangement joins TRBV5-1 to TRBJ1-2; 7 bases fit TRBD1. The germline CDR1 and CDR2 sequences are SGHRS and YFSETQ. After removal of 4 bases from V and 3 bases from J, the junction contained 6 bases not matched to a gene. The CDR3 sequence is 14 residues long. CDR3 protein: CASSPGQIDYGYTF. The CDR3 DNA follows: TGCGCCAGCAGCCCGGGACAGATCGACTATGGCTACACCTTC.

DNA for the CDR3: TGCGCCAGCAGCTTGGCCACAGGACAGGGTTCCGTGGAGCAGTTCTTC. Its protein is CASSLATGQGSVEQFF. The genes are TRBV5-1 and TRBJ2-1, with 8 nucleotides matching TRBD1. CDR3 length: 16 residues. Germline loops: CDR1 SGHRS, CDR2 YFSETQ. Germline trimming cut 0 bases from V and 10 bases from J; bases unmatched to any gene: 12. Looking up the rest from reference TRBV5-1 and TRBJ2-1 gives the full variable domain: KAGVTQTPRYLIKTRGQQVTLSCSPISGHRSVSWYQQTPGQGLQFLFEYFSETQRNKGNFPGRFSGRQFSNSRSEMNVSTLELGDSALYLCASSLATGQGSVEQFFGPGTRLTVL.

This sequence joins TRBV10-3 and TRBJ1-3; D perhaps matches TRBD1 (6 bases). The germline V gene encodes CDR1 ENHRY and CDR2 SYGVKD. Trimming removed 4 bases from V and 6 bases from J, with 10 bases in between. The CDR3 sequence is 13 residues long. The DNA of the CDR3 is TGTGCCATCAGTGCACAGGGAAAAAACACCATATATTTT. As protein: CAISAQGKNTIYF.

The chain couples TRBV5-1 to TRBJ2-2, with D tentatively TRBD2 (6 bases). The CDR3 is 15 residues long. Germline CDR1 reads SGHRS; CDR2 reads YFSETQ. V was clipped by 2 bases and J by 6 bases, with 14 bases between them. The chain's CDR3 is CASSLGTPSAGELFF. The DNA of the CDR3 is TGCGCCAGCAGCTTAGGGACTCCCTCGGCCGGGGAGCTGTTTTTT. The full variable domain, in which reference TRBV5-1 and TRBJ2-2 provide the parts outside the CDR3, is KAGVTQTPRYLIKTRGQQVTLSCSPISGHRSVSWYQQTPGQGLQFLFEYFSETQRNKGNFPGRFSGRQFSNSRSEMNVSTLELGDSALYLCASSLGTPSAGELFFGEGSRLTVL.

The chain joins TRBV4-1 to TRBJ2-5; 10 nucleotides align to TRBD2. The CDR3 is made up of 16 amino acids. V was pared by 2 bases and J by 0 bases, with 3 bases of the junction left unmatched. CDR1 is MGHRA, CDR2 YSYEKL, per germline. The CDR3 nucleotides read TGCGCCAGCAGCCAACTGCTAGCGGGGGACCAAGAGACCCAGTACTTC. It is translated as CASSQLLAGDQETQYF.

This sequence joins TRBV5-1 and TRBJ1-6; no clear D gene. The ends were cut back, 0 bases at V and 7 bases at J, with 11 bases in the middle. From germline, CDR1 is SGHRS and CDR2 YFSETQ. CDR3 length: 15 residues. The CDR3 nucleotides read TGCGCCAGCAGCTTGGCAGGTCCGAGGAATTCACCCCTCCACTTT. Residues: CASSLAGPRNSPLHF.

The count of this clone is one. This rearrangement joins TRBV19 to TRBJ1-2; D is perhaps TRBD1 (6 bases). V was pared by 5 bases and J by 2 bases, with 18 bases between. The CDR3 loop spans 16 amino acids. The V gene's germline CDR1 is LNHDA and CDR2 SQIVND (reference sequence). In DNA form, the CDR3 reads TGTGCCAGTAGTCCCGGGGGGCAGGGAACGAACTATGGCTACACCTTC. It yields the protein CASSPGGQGTNYGYTF.

This clone was seen a few times. This chain uses TRBV7-9 with TRBJ1-1; D is perhaps TRBD1 (5 bases). The CDR3 totals 14 residues. The germline V gene has CDR1 SEHNR and CDR2 FQNEAQ (reference sequence). V was clipped by 5 bases and J by 4 bases, with 14 bases between them. CDR3 DNA: TGTGCCAGCAGCCAATTTGGGGCTGGCACTGAAGCTTTCTTT. It translates to CASSQFGAGTEAFF.

The chain uses TRBV30 and TRBJ2-3, with TRBD2 matching 14 bases. J gave up 6 bases and V 3 bases, and 5 bases lay outside the gene matches. The CDR3 has 15 amino acids. Germline V gives CDR1 GTSNPN, CDR2 SVGIG (reference sequence). The CDR3 nucleotides read TGTGCCTGGAGAGGGACTAGCGGGGGTCGGGATACGCAGTATTTT. Encoded protein: CAWRGTSGGRDTQYF.

This clone came up once. The chain links TRBV18 to TRBJ2-2; 12 positions match TRBD2. CDR3 length: 16 residues. Per the germline V gene, CDR1 is KGHSH and CDR2 is LQKENI. V shed 3 bases and J 4 bases; nucleotides not matched to a gene: 3. In DNA, the CDR3 is TGTGCCAGCTCACCGAGGACTAGCGGGGCCACCGGGGAGCTGTTTTTT. Translated: CASSPRTSGATGELFF.

The chain combines TRBV30 with TRBJ1-2, with no clear D. Germline assignment: CDR1 GTSNPN and CDR2 SVGIG (reference sequence). This CDR3 is built from 10 residues. The V end lost 3 bases, the J end lost 13 bases, and 12 bases lay between the germline ends. As DNA, the CDR3 is TGTGCCTGGAGGATTGTCTCCACCACCTTC. Its protein is CAWRIVSTTF.

The gene calls are TRBV7-2 and TRBJ2-5; D uncertain. This CDR3 has 14 amino acids. Trimming cost V 5 bases and J 1 base, with 11 bases left between them. Germline assignment: CDR1 SGHTA and CDR2 FQGNSA. The CDR3 loop is CASSRSPSQETQYF. CDR3 in DNA: TGTGCCAGCAGCCGAAGTCCTTCCCAAGAGACCCAGTACTTC.

In this sample, this clone turned up a few times. The chain has TRBV6-1 and TRBJ1-2; D is uncertain. Germline values: CDR1 MNHNS, CDR2 SASEGT. The CDR3 runs 11 residues. Trimming took 2 bases from V and 8 from J, leaving 6 bases between them. The CDR3 sequence is CASSERTGYTF. The CDR3 coding sequence is TGTGCCAGCAGTGAACGGACGGGCTACACCTTC.

The V gene is TRBV28, the J gene TRBJ1-2; no reliable D call. This CDR3 is built from 15 residues. V lost 2 bases, J lost 7 bases, and 17 bases lay in between. CDR1 and CDR2 from the germline V gene are MDHEN and SYDVKM. The CDR3 loop is CASSLAGRAVGGYTF. CDR3 DNA: TGTGCCAGCAGTTTAGCGGGTCGGGCAGTAGGTGGCTACACCTTC.

This chain connects TRBV27 to TRBJ2-5; 8 nucleotides line up with TRBD1. This CDR3 contains 15 residues. Germline V CDR1 and CDR2: MNHEY, SMNVEV (reference sequence). After removal of 0 bases from V and 4 bases from J, the junction contained 4 bases not matched to a gene. The CDR3 DNA reads TGTGCCAGCAGTTTATCCACAGGGGGGAGAGAGACCCAGTACTTC. This gives the protein CASSLSTGGRETQYF.

The chain couples TRBV5-1 to TRBJ2-7; tentatively, D is TRBD1 or TRBD2 (5 bases each). Germline V CDR1 and CDR2: SGHRS, YFSETQ. The ends were cut back, 2 bases at V and 3 bases at J, with 12 bases in the middle. The CDR3 runs 14 residues. This CDR3 reads CASSFRQGDYEQYF. The DNA of the CDR3 is TGCGCCAGCAGCTTTAGGCAGGGAGACTACGAGCAGTACTTC.

V is TRBV2 and J is TRBJ2-3; D gene uncertain. The V gene lost 4 bases and the J gene lost 6 bases, with 5 bases spanning the gap. The CDR3 totals 11 residues. Per germline, CDR1 SNHLY and CDR2 FYNNEI. Here the CDR3 DNA reads TGTGCCAGCAGTGTGGGGGATACGCAGTATTTT. Translated, it gives CASSVGDTQYF. Full variable domain (missing parts from reference TRBV2 and TRBJ2-3): EPEVTQTPSHQVTQMGQEVILRCVPISNHLYFYWYRQILGQKVEFLVSFYNNEISEKSEIFDDQFSVERPDGSNFTLKIRSTKLEDSAMYFCASSVGDTQYFGPGTRLTVL.

The chain couples TRBV18 to TRBJ1-2; D perhaps matches TRBD1 (6 bases). Trimming removed 3 bases from V and 7 bases from J, with 18 bases in between. The germline CDR1 and CDR2 sequences are KGHSH and LQKENI. The CDR3 has 15 residues. This chain's CDR3 is CASSPTEARGLGYTF. DNA for the CDR3: TGTGCCAGCTCACCTACAGAGGCCCGGGGGCTTGGCTACACCTTC.

The chain links TRBV11-2 to TRBJ2-7; D could derive from TRBD1 or TRBD2 (5 bases each). Germline lookup yields CDR1 SGHAT and CDR2 FQNNGV. CDR3 length: 15 amino acids. V was trimmed by 6 bases and J by 0 bases, leaving 15 bases between them. The CDR3 DNA reads as TGTGCCAGCAGTCCCGTGAAAGGGACCTCCTACGAGCAGTACTTC. Protein: CASSPVKGTSYEQYF.

This chain connects TRBV6-6 to TRBJ1-1, with unresolved D. This CDR3 has 15 amino acids. CDR1 is MNHNY, CDR2 SVGAGI, per germline (reference sequence). V lost 0 bases to trimming and J lost 4 bases, with 12 bases between them. In nucleotides, the CDR3 is TGTGCCAGCAGTTACTCGTCCAAGAGGCCCACTGAAGCTTTCTTT. Residues: CASSYSSKRPTEAFF.